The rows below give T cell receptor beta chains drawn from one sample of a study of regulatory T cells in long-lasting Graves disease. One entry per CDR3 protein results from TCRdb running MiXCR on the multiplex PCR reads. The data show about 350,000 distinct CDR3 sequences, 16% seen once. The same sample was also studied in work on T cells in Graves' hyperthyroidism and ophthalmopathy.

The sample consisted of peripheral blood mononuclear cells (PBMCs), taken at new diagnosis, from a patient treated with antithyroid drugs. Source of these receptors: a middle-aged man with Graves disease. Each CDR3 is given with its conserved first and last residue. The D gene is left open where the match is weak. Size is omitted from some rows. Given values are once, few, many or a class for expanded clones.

cdr3_aa: CSASPRVLYGYTF
cdr3_nt: TGCAGTGCCTCACCCCGGGTCCTTTATGGCTACACCTTC
j_call: TRBJ1-2
d_call: NA
v_call: TRBV20-1
clone_size: few

cdr3_aa: CSARVPGTGGSEQYF
cdr3_nt: TGCAGTGCTAGAGTTCCCGGGACAGGGGGCAGCGAGCAGTACTTC
j_call: TRBJ2-7
d_call: TRBD1
v_call: TRBV20-1
clone_size: many

cdr3_aa: CASSLQGHGGPDTQYF
cdr3_nt: TGTGCCAGCAGTTTGCAGGGACACGGGGGCCCGGATACGCAGTATTTT
j_call: TRBJ2-3
d_call: NA
v_call: TRBV27
clone_size: NA

cdr3_aa: CASSLRVATEAFF
cdr3_nt: TGCGCCAGCAGCCTCAGGGTCGCAACTGAAGCTTTCTTT
j_call: TRBJ1-1
d_call: NA
v_call: TRBV5-1
clone_size: many

cdr3_aa: CASSPRSGNTIYF
cdr3_nt: TGTGCCAGCTCACCCAGGTCTGGAAACACCATATATTTT
j_call: TRBJ1-3
d_call: NA
v_call: TRBV18
clone_size: few

cdr3_aa: CASSQDNRGHQPQHF
cdr3_nt: TGTGCCAGCAGCCAAGATAACAGGGGGCACCAGCCCCAGCATTTT
j_call: TRBJ1-5
d_call: TRBD1
v_call: TRBV4-2
clone_size: many

cdr3_aa: CSAISGTRSDQPQHF
cdr3_nt: TGCAGTGCTATTTCAGGGACACGCAGCGATCAGCCCCAGCATTTT
j_call: TRBJ1-5
d_call: NA
v_call: TRBV20-1
clone_size: few

cdr3_aa: CAWSAPDRRNTEAFF
cdr3_nt: TGTGCCTGGAGTGCCCCGGACAGGCGGAACACTGAAGCTTTCTTT
j_call: TRBJ1-1
d_call: TRBD1
v_call: TRBV30
clone_size: many

cdr3_aa: CASSRGRQKNSPLHF
cdr3_nt: TGTGCCAGCAGTCGAGGGCGACAGAAGAATTCACCCCTCCACTTT
j_call: TRBJ1-6
d_call: NA
v_call: TRBV2
clone_size: NA

cdr3_aa: CSGGDTSYEQYF
cdr3_nt: TGCAGCGGCGGCGATACTAGCTACGAGCAGTACTTC
j_call: TRBJ2-7
d_call: NA
v_call: TRBV29-1
clone_size: many

cdr3_aa: CASSRPGGTEAFF
cdr3_nt: TGTGCCAGCAGTCGCCCCGGGGGTACTGAAGCTTTCTTT
j_call: TRBJ1-1
d_call: NA
v_call: TRBV12-3/TRBV12-4
clone_size: many

cdr3_aa: CASSLIPSQASYEQYF
cdr3_nt: TGCGCCAGCAGCTTGATTCCCTCACAGGCCTCCTACGAGCAGTACTTC
j_call: TRBJ2-7
d_call: NA
v_call: TRBV5-1
clone_size: many

cdr3_aa: CASSGRDRRAYEQYF
cdr3_nt: TGTGCCAGCAGTGGCCGGGACAGGCGCGCCTACGAGCAGTACTTC
j_call: TRBJ2-7
d_call: TRBD1
v_call: TRBV28
clone_size: many

cdr3_aa: CASSPSQGGTEAFF
cdr3_nt: TGTGCCAGCTCACCATCACAGGGGGGCACTGAAGCTTTCTTT
j_call: TRBJ1-1
d_call: TRBD1
v_call: TRBV18
clone_size: many

cdr3_aa: CASSSRGGETQYF
cdr3_nt: TGTGCCAGCAGCTCCCGTGGGGGGGAGACCCAGTACTTC
j_call: TRBJ2-5
d_call: NA
v_call: TRBV3-1
clone_size: many

cdr3_aa: CASSSPGQWGNEQFF
cdr3_nt: TGTGCCAGCAGTTCACCGGGACAGTGGGGCAATGAGCAGTTCTTC
j_call: TRBJ2-1
d_call: TRBD1
v_call: TRBV6-5
clone_size: NA

cdr3_aa: CASSKREDSSSEQYF
cdr3_nt: TGTGCCAGCAGCAAGCGGGAGGACAGTTCTTCCGAGCAGTACTTC
j_call: TRBJ2-7
d_call: TRBD2
v_call: TRBV11-2
clone_size: many

cdr3_aa: CASSLRRTVYNEQFF
cdr3_nt: TGTGCCAGCAGCCTTCGTAGGACAGTGTACAATGAGCAGTTCTTC
j_call: TRBJ2-1
d_call: NA
v_call: TRBV11-2
clone_size: many

cdr3_aa: CASSYLRNTGELFF
cdr3_nt: TGTGCCAGCAGTTACCTCAGGAACACCGGGGAGCTGTTTTTT
j_call: TRBJ2-2
d_call: NA
v_call: TRBV6-5
clone_size: NA

cdr3_aa: CASSLTLAKNIQYF
cdr3_nt: TGTGCCAGCAGCTTAACATTAGCCAAAAACATTCAGTACTTC
j_call: TRBJ2-4
d_call: NA
v_call: TRBV7-9
clone_size: once

cdr3_aa: CASSERGDDYGYTF
cdr3_nt: TGTGCCAGCTCGGAAAGGGGGGACGACTATGGCTACACCTTC
j_call: TRBJ1-2
d_call: NA
v_call: TRBV18
clone_size: NA

cdr3_aa: CASSQVSAWGLGTEQYF
cdr3_nt: TGCGCCAGCAGCCAAGTTTCCGCTTGGGGGCTAGGGACCGAGCAGTACTTC
j_call: TRBJ2-7
d_call: NA
v_call: TRBV4-3
clone_size: many

cdr3_aa: CSAIPLAGGRETQYF
cdr3_nt: TGCAGTGCTATCCCGCTAGCGGGAGGACGAGAGACCCAGTACTTC
j_call: TRBJ2-5
d_call: TRBD2
v_call: TRBV20-1
clone_size: NA

cdr3_aa: CASSLRPGAPTGELFF
cdr3_nt: TGTGCCAGCAGCCTTAGGCCAGGGGCGCCCACCGGGGAGCTGTTTTTT
j_call: TRBJ2-2
d_call: NA
v_call: TRBV11-2
clone_size: many

cdr3_aa: CASSFDGQETQYF
cdr3_nt: TGTGCCAGCAGTTTCGACGGTCAAGAGACCCAGTACTTC
j_call: TRBJ2-5
d_call: NA
v_call: TRBV28
clone_size: many

cdr3_aa: CASSLNRGGGELFF
cdr3_nt: TGTGCCAGCAGTTTAAACAGGGGAGGCGGGGAGCTGTTTTTT
j_call: TRBJ2-2
d_call: NA
v_call: TRBV12-3/TRBV12-4
clone_size: many

cdr3_aa: CAWNRLITEASF
cdr3_nt: TGTGCCTGGAACAGGTTGATTACTGAAGCTTCCTTT
j_call: TRBJ1-1
d_call: NA
v_call: TRBV30
clone_size: few

cdr3_aa: CASKERGHNQPQHF
cdr3_nt: TGTGCCAGCAAGGAAAGGGGGCACAATCAGCCCCAGCATTTT
j_call: TRBJ1-5
d_call: TRBD1
v_call: TRBV2
clone_size: many

cdr3_aa: CAWSPFRDTEAFF
cdr3_nt: TGTGCCTGGAGCCCCTTCCGGGACACTGAAGCTTTCTTT
j_call: TRBJ1-1
d_call: NA
v_call: TRBV30
clone_size: many

cdr3_aa: CASSVGTVVREQYF
cdr3_nt: TGTGCCAGCAGTGTGGGGACAGTGGTACGCGAGCAGTACTTC
j_call: TRBJ2-7
d_call: TRBD1
v_call: TRBV6-2/TRBV6-3
clone_size: many

cdr3_aa: CASSTRAGGEKLFF
cdr3_nt: TGTGCCAGCAGCACCCGGGCAGGGGGCGAAAAACTGTTTTTT
j_call: TRBJ1-4
d_call: TRBD1
v_call: TRBV7-2
clone_size: many

cdr3_aa: CATTPRAGSYNEQFF
cdr3_nt: TGTGCCACCACCCCGCGGGCGGGGTCTTACAATGAGCAGTTCTTC
j_call: TRBJ2-1
d_call: NA
v_call: TRBV15
clone_size: NA

cdr3_aa: CASSFLRGADTQYF
cdr3_nt: TGTGCCAGCAGTTTTTTGCGGGGAGCAGATACGCAGTATTTT
j_call: TRBJ2-3
d_call: NA
v_call: TRBV28
clone_size: many

cdr3_aa: CASSATDGTADTGELFF
cdr3_nt: TGTGCCAGCAGTGCCACCGACGGGACTGCAGACACCGGGGAGCTGTTTTTT
j_call: TRBJ2-2
d_call: NA
v_call: TRBV25-1
clone_size: few

cdr3_aa: CSAPTGTYTDTQYF
cdr3_nt: TGCAGTGCCCCGACAGGAACCTACACAGATACGCAGTATTTT
j_call: TRBJ2-3
d_call: NA
v_call: TRBV20-1
clone_size: many

cdr3_aa: CASSLAARGRGTQYF
cdr3_nt: TGTGCCAGCAGCTTGGCTGCGCGGGGCCGTGGCACCCAGTACTTC
j_call: TRBJ2-5
d_call: NA
v_call: TRBV7-2
clone_size: many

cdr3_aa: CASQPDRGRLDTQYF
cdr3_nt: TGTGCCAGCCAGCCGGACAGGGGGCGGCTAGATACGCAGTATTTT
j_call: TRBJ2-3
d_call: TRBD1
v_call: TRBV11-2
clone_size: many

cdr3_aa: CSARGTGYTEAFF
cdr3_nt: TGCAGCGCCCGCGGGACGGGGTACACTGAAGCTTTCTTT
j_call: TRBJ1-1
d_call: NA
v_call: TRBV20-1
clone_size: NA

cdr3_aa: CASNGGDTQYF
cdr3_nt: TGTGCCAGCAACGGGGGAGATACGCAGTATTTT
j_call: TRBJ2-3
d_call: NA
v_call: TRBV12-3/TRBV12-4
clone_size: many

cdr3_aa: CASSVRVGYQPQHF
cdr3_nt: TGTGCCAGCAGCGTTCGGGTAGGTTATCAGCCCCAGCATTTT
j_call: TRBJ1-5
d_call: NA
v_call: TRBV9
clone_size: many

cdr3_aa: CSVEGAGYNEQFF
cdr3_nt: TGCAGCGTTGAAGGGGCAGGCTACAATGAGCAGTTCTTC
j_call: TRBJ2-1
d_call: NA
v_call: TRBV29-1
clone_size: many

cdr3_aa: CASSPQGAMVETQYF
cdr3_nt: TGTGCCAGCAGCCCACAGGGGGCGATGGTGGAGACCCAGTACTTC
j_call: TRBJ2-5
d_call: TRBD1
v_call: TRBV9
clone_size: many

cdr3_aa: CASSSRDLRHGYTF
cdr3_nt: TGTGCCAGCAGTTCCCGGGACCTTAGGCATGGCTACACCTTC
j_call: TRBJ1-2
d_call: NA
v_call: TRBV27
clone_size: few

cdr3_aa: CSARVAGGRYEQFF
cdr3_nt: TGCAGTGCTAGAGTGGCGGGGGGGCGTTATGAGCAGTTCTTC
j_call: TRBJ2-1
d_call: TRBD2
v_call: TRBV20-1
clone_size: many

cdr3_aa: CASSLFGPNSGNTIYF
cdr3_nt: TGTGCCAGCAGCTTATTTGGACCGAACTCTGGAAACACCATATATTTT
j_call: TRBJ1-3
d_call: NA
v_call: TRBV7-2
clone_size: few

cdr3_aa: CASSGQGGATEAFF
cdr3_nt: TGTGCCAGCAGCGGCCAGGGGGGGGCCACTGAAGCTTTCTTT
j_call: TRBJ1-1
d_call: TRBD1
v_call: TRBV9
clone_size: NA

cdr3_aa: CASTREGFLSNNEQFF
cdr3_nt: TGTGCCAGCACCCGGGAAGGGTTCCTAAGTAACAATGAGCAGTTCTTC
j_call: TRBJ2-1
d_call: NA
v_call: TRBV2
clone_size: NA

cdr3_aa: CSARDRSTSGDYNEQFF
cdr3_nt: TGCAGTGCTAGAGATAGGTCGACTAGCGGGGACTACAATGAGCAGTTCTTC
j_call: TRBJ2-1
d_call: TRBD2
v_call: TRBV20-1
clone_size: few

cdr3_aa: CASSEGRYEQYF
cdr3_nt: TGTGCCAGCTCAGAGGGGCGGTACGAGCAGTACTTC
j_call: TRBJ2-7
d_call: NA
v_call: TRBV5-1
clone_size: many

cdr3_aa: CASSSGGGVNEQFF
cdr3_nt: TGTGCCAGCAGTTCTGGCGGGGGGGTCAATGAGCAGTTCTTC
j_call: TRBJ2-1
d_call: TRBD2
v_call: TRBV28
clone_size: NA

cdr3_aa: CASSLRAAYEQYF
cdr3_nt: TGTGCCAGCAGCTTAAGGGCAGCATACGAGCAGTACTTC
j_call: TRBJ2-7
d_call: NA
v_call: TRBV7-2
clone_size: NA

cdr3_aa: CSARSGTPWTDTQYF
cdr3_nt: TGCAGTGCCAGAAGTGGGACCCCCTGGACAGATACGCAGTATTTT
j_call: TRBJ2-3
d_call: NA
v_call: TRBV20-1
clone_size: many